The T cell receptor beta chain described here comes from a study of cytomegalovirus exposure and HLA in healthy donors (TCRdb year 2017). Looking at the study overall: In an earlier analysis of about 560 of the donors, about 260 Gb of sequence data and about 110 million unique TCR beta sequences from about 179 million T cells were reported. Roughly five DR-DQ haplotypes were treated as single units for association and clustering because of strong linkage in the cohort. The study aimed to test whether cataloging public T cell receptors could reveal signatures of past pathogen exposure. In a later genetic analysis, genome-wide SNP genotypes for about 55% of the 666 donors were used, and that subset was treated as a discovery cohort. Along with the roughly 670-subject first cohort, a separate validation cohort of about 110 different subjects was used. In the later analysis, no new phenotypic data were used to find candidate immune exposures; instead, reliance was placed on TCR beta sequences and their occurrence across donors. Among the approximately 400 genotyped donors, about 85% belonged to the genetic ancestry cluster associated with self-reported Caucasian donors. To predict cytomegalovirus infection status, the study combined high-throughput TCR immunosequencing, statistical association of individual TCRs with disease status, and machine learning. Both class I and class II loci were covered by HLA typing, at four-digit resolution. The study profiled the T cell repertoires of hundreds of subjects by immunosequencing and related them to cytomegalovirus serostatus. A later analysis re-examined previously published TCR beta repertoires from more than 650 donors and added high-resolution HLA genotyping to investigate patterns of TCR occurrence. An early release that covered roughly 600 HLA-typed donors contained approximately 300 gigabases of sequencing data and 70 million to 100 million unique TCR sequences. Typing coverage varied by locus: 629-630 donors for A, B, C, DRB1 and DQB1; 500 to 550 for DQA1; around 610 for DPA1; about 450 for DPB1. An earlier analysis of several hundred of the donors used high-throughput TCR beta sequencing to judge whether each TCR beta V gene segment behaved as functional or pseudogenic. Among 300 to 500 genotyped donors of the cohort, an average of about 240,000 unique TCR beta nucleotide sequences was sequenced per donor, of which approximately 18% were non-productive. All discovery cohort repertoires had been generated using a single sequencing platform. Donor age, sex, ethnicity and CMV serostatus were compiled alongside the repertoire data.

Paper-wide results and their limitations: The classifier was reported to diagnose cytomegalovirus status with high specificity and sensitivity in both the original cohort and the validation cohort. Only TCR beta chains were sequenced in this cohort, and the absence of alpha or paired-chain data limited detectable features. The authors suggested that the approach could potentially be extended to other disease states and immunological phenotypes. In a later genetic analysis, fewer N-insertions in productive TCRs were reported among donors in an Asian-associated ancestry cluster than the approximately 710-donor mean. Because HLA typing was unavailable for some donors at each locus, only the typed subset was used in association tests. At a false discovery rate of 0.05, a later analysis linked roughly 17,000 TCR beta sequences to specific HLA alleles. Linkage disequilibrium might explain the correlated functional status among segregating V segments, but an unknown experimental factor could not be ruled out. According to a later analysis, parvovirus B19, influenza, CMV and Epstein-Barr virus appeared linked to several top co-occurrence clusters. Roughly uniform sequencing depth across donors was assumed in presence/absence analyses, although this assumption may not hold. A group of highly shared sequence variants was considered likely to be a technical artifact of the sequencing pipeline. A further reported finding was that TCR beta sequences accurately predicted the HLA-A and HLA-B alleles for most subjects in the first cohort. The earlier analysis of some 560 of the donors excluded roughly 17 rarely observed V segments, including chromosome 9 orphons, because counts were too low. Three of the identified cytomegalovirus-associated TCR beta chains were confirmed in vitro to be specific for cytomegalovirus antigens. V-gene and J-gene trimming of TCR beta chains was associated with a missense DCLRE1C variant in a later genetic analysis, and the association was replicated in an independent cohort. In an earlier analysis of some 640 of the donors, most TCR beta V segments were observed in productive rearrangements about 90% or about 30% of the time, broadly matching IMGT annotations. For the cohort, immune exposure information was limited to CMV serostatus. Across donors, most TCR sequences were observed very rarely, whereas some public TCRs were present in many individuals. According to a later analysis, TCR association rates differed among HLA loci, with DRB1 alleles showing the most associated TCRs and HLA-C alleles showing the fewest. Compared with equally common non-associated chains, HLA-associated TCR beta chains in a later analysis were more clonally expanded and had lower generation probabilities. Some IMGT-functional V segments, including TRBV6-2 and TRBV6-3, could not be distinguished by the 87-base-pair reads and were therefore excluded. In the study, some 160 TCR beta chains were listed as associated with cytomegalovirus. When HLA alleles, especially DR and DQ, strongly co-occurred, TCR associations were difficult to assign to individual alleles. Most CMV-associated TCR beta chains appeared to be HLA-restricted in a later analysis, and the HLA associations seemed to be driven largely by CMV exposure.

The library was prepared using the immunoSEQ multiplex PCR assay. The multiplex PCR relied on a mix of 60 forward primers for TCR Vbeta segments and 13 reverse primers for TCR Jbeta segments. Amplification of the CDR3 region of rearranged TCR beta genes was performed with a multiplex PCR assay on genomic DNA. Amplified TCR beta libraries were sequenced as 87-base-pair reads on the Illumina HiSeq System. For the original study's pipeline: A later analysis counted tens of millions of unique TCR beta chains across the roughly 700 repertoires, and 9 million to 14 million of these chains were shared by at least two donors. Raw reads were error-corrected and collapsed into unique sequences by a nearest-neighbor algorithm in which closely related sequences were merged to remove PCR and sequencing errors. V, D and J gene segments were assigned by aligning CDR3 sequences to IMGT reference sequences. For a sequence to be retained, a match of at least six nucleotides to both a V gene segment and a J gene segment was required. A rearrangement counted as productive if the CDR3 had no stop codons and remained in frame with V and J, and every other rearrangement counted as non-productive. CDR3 was defined by IMGT convention, running from the second conserved V-encoded cysteine to the conserved J-encoded phenylalanine. Sequences without an unambiguous match to a single V gene segment were excluded from the earlier analysis of about 600 of the donors. In an earlier analysis of almost 600 of the donors, a V segment was called functional when productive rearrangements were above 56.7%, and segregating when the standard deviation between donors exceeded 5%. A statistical classification framework was developed to diagnose cytomegalovirus status using the catalog of TCR beta chain sequences. In a later analysis, V and J genes were assigned by comparing TCR nucleotide sequences against IMGT/GENE-DB human TR gene sequences. In a later analysis, CDR3 sequences and most-parsimonious VDJ recombination scenarios were assigned using the TCRdist pipeline. In a later analysis, each TCR beta chain was defined by its CDR3 amino acid sequence together with its V-gene family, and reads without a unique V-gene family were excluded. As a way to deal with suspected cross-contamination and a sequencing artifact, a later analysis dropped approximately 590 nucleotide sequences that were highly shared and had low generation probability. In a later analysis, a clonal expansion index was calculated for each public chain from normalized within-repertoire ranks of inferred template counts. In a later analysis, generation probabilities were computed using a VDJ recombination model fitted to out-of-frame rearrangements, and the results were checked against IGoR. In a later analysis, hypergeometric tests were used to score TCR-TCR, TCR-HLA and TCR-CMV co-occurrence, with a repertoire-size bias correction applied to TCR pairs. In a later analysis, false discovery rates were estimated by permuting HLA or CMV assignments 20 times. In a later analysis, co-occurring TCRs were grouped with DBSCAN, and TCRdist sequence similarity was added when clustering was performed within HLA-allele-positive subsets. Repertoires with fewer than 30,000 or more than 120,000 public chains, plus five repertoires with anomalous nucleotide sharing, were excluded from co-occurrence clustering. TCRdb retrieved this table from immuneACCESS and kept in-frame rearrangements only. Not all clones are present; in checked studies, unresolved V genes account for under half, and no reason is known for the remainder. V and J calls and clone size come straight from that table; D and trimming were deduced from the DNA. This sample has roughly 150,000 clones in its table, and 80% to 85% of those were observed once. The ten largest clones take up 0.9% to 1% of the sample.

The cohort was made up of hundreds of healthy bone marrow donors. At the time of sampling, all cohort members were nominally healthy, though unrecorded immune exposures were likely present. The donor tested CMV seropositive, placing the donor among the approximately 290 seropositive members of the cohort. A peripheral blood sample was provided by each donor, and peripheral blood mononuclear cells were used for TCR beta sequencing. Genomic DNA extraction from the blood cell samples was performed with the Qiagen DNeasy Blood Extraction Kit. The V and J ends are trimmed by 3 bases and 2 bases, leaving 13 bases between them. According to the germline V gene, CDR1 reads SGHAT and CDR2 reads FQNNGV. The CDR3 starts with the cysteine, ends with the phenylalanine, and has 15 residues. Solely the CDR3 DNA is kept, with 45 bases framed from the first base. As to this clone: Its antigen is still unknown. No much larger clone exists at a distance of one base, and base qualities are not known.

Recombination joined TRBV11-2 with TRBJ2-5; TRBD2 could be the D gene, as 7 bases match. The receptor was derived from a girl aged 2 to 9 in good health and CMV-seropositive. The source material was PBMCs. The base sequence is TGTGCCAGCAGCTTTGGGGGGGGGCAGCAAGAGACCCAGTACTTC. Its protein reads: CASSFGGGQQETQYF.